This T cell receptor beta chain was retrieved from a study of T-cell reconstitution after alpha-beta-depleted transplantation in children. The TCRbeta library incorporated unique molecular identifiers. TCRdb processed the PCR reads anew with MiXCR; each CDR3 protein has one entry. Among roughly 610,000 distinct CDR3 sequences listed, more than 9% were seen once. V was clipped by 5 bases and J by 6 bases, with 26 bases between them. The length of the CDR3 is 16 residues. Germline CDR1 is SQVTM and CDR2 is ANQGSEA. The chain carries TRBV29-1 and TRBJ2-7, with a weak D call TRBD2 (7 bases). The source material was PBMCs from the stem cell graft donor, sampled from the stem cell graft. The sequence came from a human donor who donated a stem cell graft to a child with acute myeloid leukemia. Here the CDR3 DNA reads TGCAGCGTTCCCCGACCGGGTGGGGGGGCGGTAGGCGAGCAGTACTTC. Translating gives CSVPRPGGGAVGEQYF.